This T cell receptor beta chain was observed in a study of T cell responses to AZD1222 COVID-19 vaccine. Turning to the study itself: Second-dose intervals of approximately 4 or approximately 12 weeks were pooled.

Data came from immunoSEQ multiplex PCR; TCRdb stores just in-frame clones and leaves some out. Here the sample spans over 95,000 clones, approximately 90% being singletons. Trimming took 0 bases from V and 0 from J, leaving 10 bases between them. Germline CDR1 SGHDT, CDR2 YYEEEE. The CDR3 runs to 15 residues. This sequence was found in an adult in good health. The specimen was peripheral blood, collected on day 0 of AZD1222 vaccination. The rearrangement uses TRBV5-6 and TRBJ2-7; possibly TRBD1 for D (6 bases). CDR3 coding DNA: TGTGCCAGCAGCTTGGCAGGGGCGAGCTCCTACGAGCAGTACTTC. Its translation is CASSLAGASSYEQYF.